This section outlines one T cell receptor beta chain sequence together with its context. The data were obtained in a study of response to subunit inactivated influenza vaccine. TCRdb reanalysed the RT-PCR reads using MiXCR and keeps one entry per CDR3 protein. This sample carries some 550,000 distinct CDR3 sequences, under 25% of them seen once, and the ten largest clones take under 3.5%. Deletions cut 0 bases from V and 0 bases from J, with 11 bases between. The CDR3 runs to 16 residues. Germline assignment: CDR1 LGHNA and CDR2 YSLEER. The same data also contributed to another study, on T cells expressing NK-cell markers. As that study records: UMI-tagged 5'RACE template switching yielded the TCR beta cDNA.

The chain couples TRBV4-3 to TRBJ1-1, with D tentatively TRBD1 (6 bases). This sequence was found in a man aged 45-65 years who received an inactivated influenza vaccine. The sample here was CD4+ T cells sorted from PBMCs, taken approximately 12 days after vaccination. This CDR3 is CASSQEADSMNTEAFF. The CDR3 coding sequence is TGCGCCAGCAGCCAAGAGGCGGACAGCATGAACACTGAAGCTTTCTTT.